This T cell receptor (beta chain) originates from a study of control samples from healthy donors and cancer patients. The germline CDR1 and CDR2 sequences are SGHAT and FQNNGV. CDR3 length equals 15 residues. Trimming shortened V by 2 bases and J by 1 base, and 8 bases separated the two germline ends. Using immunoSEQ multiplex PCR, the repertoire was profiled, and TCRdb retains in-frame clones only, with some absent. The data contain about 220,000 clones, 90% to 95% of them singletons. This receptor was identified in a man in his fifties or sixties in good health. The chain links TRBV11-2 to TRBJ1-4; D might be TRBD1 (5 bases). Sequenced: blood. The CDR3 DNA reads as TGTGCCAGCAGCTTATTCGGGGGAACTAATGAAAAACTGTTTTTT. Amino acid sequence: CASSLFGGTNEKLFF.